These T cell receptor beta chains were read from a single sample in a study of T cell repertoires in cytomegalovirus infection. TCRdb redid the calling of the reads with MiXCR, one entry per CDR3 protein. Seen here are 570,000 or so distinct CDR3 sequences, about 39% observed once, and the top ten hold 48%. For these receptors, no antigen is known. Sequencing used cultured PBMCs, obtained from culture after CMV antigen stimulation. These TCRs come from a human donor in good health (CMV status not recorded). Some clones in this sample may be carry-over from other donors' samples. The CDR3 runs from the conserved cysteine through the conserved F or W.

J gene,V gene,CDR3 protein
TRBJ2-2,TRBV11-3,CASSFPPITGGLFF
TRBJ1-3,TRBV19,CASLDFGAAGNTIYF
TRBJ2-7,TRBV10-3,CANLDSQSYEQYF
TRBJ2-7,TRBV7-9,CASSPRARTPGEQYF
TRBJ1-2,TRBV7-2,CASSLGRKNGYTF
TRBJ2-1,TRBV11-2,CASSLVRRGEQFF
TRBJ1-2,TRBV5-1,CASSPQDSYGYTF
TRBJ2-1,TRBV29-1,CSVLGVGLAGTEQFF
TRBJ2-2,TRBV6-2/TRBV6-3,CASRGDGTGELFF
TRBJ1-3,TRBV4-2,CASSHRTGTGNTIYF
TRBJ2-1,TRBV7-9,CASLRADEQFF
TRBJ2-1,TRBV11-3,CASSHLPAGGEQFF
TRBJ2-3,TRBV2,CASSLTSQTDTQYF
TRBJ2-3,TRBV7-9,CASSLVAGARTDTQYF
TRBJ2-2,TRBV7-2,CASSLVIAAGELFF
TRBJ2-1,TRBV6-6,CASSYGRQGNEQFF
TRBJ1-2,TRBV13,CASHRQGDSNYGYTF
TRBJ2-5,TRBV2,CASSGLAGPQETQYF
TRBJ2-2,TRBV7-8,CASSLLAGDTGELFF
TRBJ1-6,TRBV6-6,CASSETGTLNSPLHF
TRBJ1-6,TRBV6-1,CASSEGYNSPLHF
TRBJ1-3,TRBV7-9,CASTKSTGGSSGNTIYF
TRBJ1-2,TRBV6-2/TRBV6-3,CASSPQGMRGYTF
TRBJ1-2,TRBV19,CASSRTADSGYTF
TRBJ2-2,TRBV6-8,CASSLFNSRLTGELFF
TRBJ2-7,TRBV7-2,CASSLGASQSYEQYF
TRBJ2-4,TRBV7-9,CASSPGTAGVNIQYF
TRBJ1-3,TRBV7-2,CASSPSIGNTIYF
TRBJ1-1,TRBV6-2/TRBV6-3,CASSKQSSTEAFF
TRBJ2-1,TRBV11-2,CASSFGQGNPNEQFF
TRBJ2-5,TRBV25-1,CASRNDPPETQYF
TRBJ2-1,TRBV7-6,CASSLGEIYDEQFF
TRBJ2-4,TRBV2,CASSSPRRAMGKNIQYF
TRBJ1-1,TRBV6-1,CASSEWGRRPDEAFF
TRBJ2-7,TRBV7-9,CASSQGARDEQYF
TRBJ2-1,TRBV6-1,CASRTREQFF
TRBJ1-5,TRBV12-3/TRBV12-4,CASAPRGNQPQHF
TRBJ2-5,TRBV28,CASSAPGGETQYF
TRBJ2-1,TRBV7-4,CASSFLGLAGYNEQFF
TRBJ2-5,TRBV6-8,CASGVQYF
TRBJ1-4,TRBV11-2,CASSTPDLEKLFF
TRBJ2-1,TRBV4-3,CASSQDWVASEINEQFF
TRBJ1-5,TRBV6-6,CASVGGVGNQPQHF
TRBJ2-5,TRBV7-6,CASSLDARLDRGDQETQYF
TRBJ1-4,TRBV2,CASRGRGPNEKLFF
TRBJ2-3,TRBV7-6,CASSLTAQGDTQYF
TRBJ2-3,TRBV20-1,CSANSGQLLDTQYF
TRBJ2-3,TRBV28,CASSLSLLAGGPGDTQYF
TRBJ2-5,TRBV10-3,CAIRERGGKETQYF
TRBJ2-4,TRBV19,CASSFADRKNIQYF
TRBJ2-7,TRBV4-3,CASSHESAGSYEQYF
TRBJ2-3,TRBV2,CASTVRDTQYF
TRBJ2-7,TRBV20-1,CSARPAGVMYEQYF
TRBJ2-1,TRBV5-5,CASSLWGLAGEQFF